This TCR beta chain was retrieved from a study of Graves' ophthalmopathy and Graves' hyperthyroidism. Study summary: Calling hyperthyroidism stable required that no ophthalmopathy show up within 18 months of follow-up.

The V and J ends lost 1 base and 10 bases respectively, with 10 bases between them. Germline CDR1 MGHRA, CDR2 YSYEKL. The CDR3 has 12 residues. The TCR beta CDR3 regions underwent amplification from RNA transcripts. First-round RT-PCR relied on HTBI primers, and a second-round multiplex PCR came next. TCRdb recomputed calls from the multiplex PCR reads with MiXCR, one row per CDR3 protein. The sample shows more than 1,000,000 distinct CDR3 sequences, about 35% of them seen only once. Lactation, pregnancy, uncontrolled infections and other autoimmune diseases were all grounds for excluding patients. This chain links TRBV4-1 with TRBJ1-2; D gene unclear. What was sequenced was peripheral blood or thyroid tissue (not recorded which). The TCR comes from an adult man with Graves' hyperthyroidism. The CDR3 protein is CASSQARLSYTF. As DNA, the CDR3 is TGCGCCAGCAGCCAAGCCAGATTGTCCTACACCTTC.